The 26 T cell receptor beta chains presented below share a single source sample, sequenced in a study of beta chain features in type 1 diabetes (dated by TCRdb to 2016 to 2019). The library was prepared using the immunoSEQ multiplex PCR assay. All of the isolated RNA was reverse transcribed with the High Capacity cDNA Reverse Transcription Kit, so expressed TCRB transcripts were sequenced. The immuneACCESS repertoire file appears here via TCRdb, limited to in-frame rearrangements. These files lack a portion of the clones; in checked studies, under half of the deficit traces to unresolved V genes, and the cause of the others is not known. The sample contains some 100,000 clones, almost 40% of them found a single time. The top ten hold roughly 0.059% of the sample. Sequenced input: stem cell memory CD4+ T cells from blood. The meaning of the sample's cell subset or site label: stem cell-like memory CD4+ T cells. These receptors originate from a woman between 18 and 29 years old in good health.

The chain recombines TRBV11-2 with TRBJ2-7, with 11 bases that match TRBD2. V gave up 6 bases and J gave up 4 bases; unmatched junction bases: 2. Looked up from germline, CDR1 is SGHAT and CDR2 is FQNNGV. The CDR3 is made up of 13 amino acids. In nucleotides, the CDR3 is TGTGCCAGCAGACTAGCGGGAGTTTACGAGCAGTACTTC. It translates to CASRLAGVYEQYF.

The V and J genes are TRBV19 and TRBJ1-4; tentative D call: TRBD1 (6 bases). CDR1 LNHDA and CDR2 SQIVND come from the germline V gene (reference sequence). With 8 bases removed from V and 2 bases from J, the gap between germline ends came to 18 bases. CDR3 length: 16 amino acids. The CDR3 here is CASRRRGAGTNEKLFF. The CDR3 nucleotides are TGTGCCAGTCGGCGCAGGGGTGCGGGTACTAATGAAAAACTGTTTTTT.

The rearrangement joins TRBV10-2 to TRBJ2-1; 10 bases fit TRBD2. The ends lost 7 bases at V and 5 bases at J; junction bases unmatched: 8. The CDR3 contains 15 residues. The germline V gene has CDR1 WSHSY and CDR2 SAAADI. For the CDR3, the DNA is TGCGCCAGCACTCGCACTAGCGGGGTAAACAATGAGCAGTTCTTC. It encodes CASTRTSGVNNEQFF.

CDR3 residues: CASSTRTGKDTEAFF. For the CDR3, the DNA is TGTGCCAGCAGCACACGGACAGGGAAAGACACTGAAGCTTTCTTT. This chain connects TRBV5-4 to TRBJ1-1; 8 bases are shared with TRBD1. CDR1 is SGHNT and CDR2 is YYREEE in the germline V gene (reference sequence). The ends lost 4 bases at V and 3 bases at J; junction bases unmatched: 8. CDR3 length: 15 amino acids.

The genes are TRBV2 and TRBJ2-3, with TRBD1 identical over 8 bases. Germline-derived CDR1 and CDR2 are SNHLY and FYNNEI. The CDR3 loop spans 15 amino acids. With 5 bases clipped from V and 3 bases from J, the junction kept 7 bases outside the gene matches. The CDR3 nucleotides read TGTGCCAGCAGTCTGGACAGGGTTAGGACAGATACGCAGTATTTT. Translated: CASSLDRVRTDTQYF.

CDR3 sequence reads: CASSPPDRGIYNEQFF. In DNA, the CDR3 is TGTGCCAGCAGCCCTCCGGACAGGGGAATTTACAATGAGCAGTTCTTC. The genes are TRBV5-4 and TRBJ2-1, with 9 bases lining up with TRBD1. The J segment lost 4 bases and the V segment lost 4 bases, leaving 9 bases of the junction unmatched. CDR3 length equals 16 residues. CDR1 is SGHNT and CDR2 is YYREEE in the germline V gene (reference sequence). Complete variable domain (other parts from reference TRBV5-4 and TRBJ2-1): ETGVTQSPTHLIKTRGQQVTLRCSSQSGHNTVSWYQQALGQGPQFIFQYYREEENGRGNFPPRFSGLQFPNYSSELNVNALELDDSALYLCASSPPDRGIYNEQFFGPGTRLTVL.

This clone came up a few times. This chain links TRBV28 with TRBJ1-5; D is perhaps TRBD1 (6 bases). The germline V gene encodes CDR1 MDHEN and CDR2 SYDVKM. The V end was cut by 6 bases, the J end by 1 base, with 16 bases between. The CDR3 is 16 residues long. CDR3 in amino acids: CASRDRSVMSNQPQHF. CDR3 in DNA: TGTGCCAGCAGAGACAGGTCCGTAATGAGCAATCAGCCCCAGCATTTT.

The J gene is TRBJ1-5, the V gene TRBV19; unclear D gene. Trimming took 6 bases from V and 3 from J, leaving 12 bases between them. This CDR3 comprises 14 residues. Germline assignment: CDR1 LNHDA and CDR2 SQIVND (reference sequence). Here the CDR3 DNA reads TGTGCCAGTAGCCGGTGGGCCAACAATCAGCCCCAGCATTTT. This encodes CASSRWANNQPQHF.

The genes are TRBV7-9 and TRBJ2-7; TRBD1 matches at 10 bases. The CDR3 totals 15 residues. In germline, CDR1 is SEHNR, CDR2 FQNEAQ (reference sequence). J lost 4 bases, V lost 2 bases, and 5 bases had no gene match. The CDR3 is CASSLSGTGAYEQYF. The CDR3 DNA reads TGTGCCAGCAGCTTATCTGGGACAGGGGCGTACGAGCAGTACTTC.

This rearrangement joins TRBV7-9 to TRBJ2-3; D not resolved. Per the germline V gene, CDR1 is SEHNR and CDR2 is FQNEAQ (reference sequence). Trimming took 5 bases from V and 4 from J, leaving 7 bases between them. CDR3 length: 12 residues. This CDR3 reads CASSNNPDTQYF. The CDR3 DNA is TGTGCCAGCAGCAACAATCCAGATACGCAGTATTTT.

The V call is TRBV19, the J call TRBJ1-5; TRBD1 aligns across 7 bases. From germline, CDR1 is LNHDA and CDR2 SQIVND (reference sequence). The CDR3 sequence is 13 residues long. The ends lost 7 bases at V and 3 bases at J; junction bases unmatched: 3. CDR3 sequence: CASKDRINQPQHF. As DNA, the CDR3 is TGTGCCAGTAAGGACAGGATCAATCAGCCCCAGCATTTT.

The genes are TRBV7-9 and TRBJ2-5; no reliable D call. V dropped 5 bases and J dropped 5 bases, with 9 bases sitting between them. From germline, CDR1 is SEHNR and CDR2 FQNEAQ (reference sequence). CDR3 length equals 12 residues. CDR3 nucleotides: TGTGCCAGCAGCGCAGTTCACGAGACCCAGTACTTC. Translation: CASSAVHETQYF.

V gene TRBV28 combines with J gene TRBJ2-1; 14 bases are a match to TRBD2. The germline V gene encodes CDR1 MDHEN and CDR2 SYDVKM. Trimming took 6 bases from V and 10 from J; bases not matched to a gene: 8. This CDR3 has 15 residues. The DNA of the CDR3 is TGTGCCAGCAGCCTTGGGACTAGCGGGAGTGAAGAGCAGTTCTTC. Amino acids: CASSLGTSGSEEQFF. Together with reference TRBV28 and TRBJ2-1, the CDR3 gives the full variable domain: DVKVTQSSRYLVKRTGEKVFLECVQDMDHENMFWYRQDPGLGLRLIYFSYDVKMKEKGDIPEGYSVSREKKERFSLILESASTNQTSMYLCASSLGTSGSEEQFFGPGTRLTVL.

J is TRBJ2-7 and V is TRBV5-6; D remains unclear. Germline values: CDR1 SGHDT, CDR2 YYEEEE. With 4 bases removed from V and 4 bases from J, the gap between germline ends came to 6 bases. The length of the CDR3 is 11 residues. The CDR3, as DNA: TGTGCCAGCAGCCAGAATTACGAGCAGTACTTC. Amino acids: CASSQNYEQYF.

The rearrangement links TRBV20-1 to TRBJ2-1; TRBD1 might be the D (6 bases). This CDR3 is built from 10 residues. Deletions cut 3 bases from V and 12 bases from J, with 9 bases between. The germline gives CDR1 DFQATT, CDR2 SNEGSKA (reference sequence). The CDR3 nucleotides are TGCAGTGCTAGTTTAGGGGGGCAGTTCTTC. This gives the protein CSASLGGQFF.

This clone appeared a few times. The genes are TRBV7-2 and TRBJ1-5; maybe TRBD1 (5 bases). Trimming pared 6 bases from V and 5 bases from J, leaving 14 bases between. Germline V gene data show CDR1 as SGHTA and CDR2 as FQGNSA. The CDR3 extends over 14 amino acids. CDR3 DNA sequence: TGTGCCAGCAGTACCGGGACGGGGGATCAGCCCCAGCATTTT. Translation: CASSTGTGDQPQHF.

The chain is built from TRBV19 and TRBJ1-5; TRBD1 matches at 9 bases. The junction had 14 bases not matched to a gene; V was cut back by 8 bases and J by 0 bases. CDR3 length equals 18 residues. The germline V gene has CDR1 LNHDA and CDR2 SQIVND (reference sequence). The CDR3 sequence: CASLGPTTGGYSNQPQHF. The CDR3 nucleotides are TGTGCCAGTTTGGGTCCTACGACAGGGGGTTATAGCAATCAGCCCCAGCATTTT.

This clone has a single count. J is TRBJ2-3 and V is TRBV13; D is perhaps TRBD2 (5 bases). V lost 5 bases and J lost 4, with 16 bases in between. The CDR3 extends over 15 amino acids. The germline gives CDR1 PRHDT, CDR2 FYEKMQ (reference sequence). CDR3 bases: TGTGCCAGCAGCCCGCGGGTCTCGGAATCAGATACGCAGTATTTT. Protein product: CASSPRVSESDTQYF.

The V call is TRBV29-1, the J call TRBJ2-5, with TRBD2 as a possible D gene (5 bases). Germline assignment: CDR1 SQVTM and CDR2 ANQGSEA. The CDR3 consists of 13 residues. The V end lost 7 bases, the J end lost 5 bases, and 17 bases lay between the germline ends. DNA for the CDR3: TGCAGCGGCTCTGCGGGTATCGGGGAGACCCAGTACTTC. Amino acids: CSGSAGIGETQYF.

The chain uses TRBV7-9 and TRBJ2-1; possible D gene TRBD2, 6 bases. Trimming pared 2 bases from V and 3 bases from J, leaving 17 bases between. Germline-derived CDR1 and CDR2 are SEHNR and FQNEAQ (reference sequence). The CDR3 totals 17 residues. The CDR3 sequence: CASSLYGGMRFYNEQFF. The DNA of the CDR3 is TGTGCCAGCAGCTTATATGGGGGGATGCGTTTCTACAATGAGCAGTTCTTC.

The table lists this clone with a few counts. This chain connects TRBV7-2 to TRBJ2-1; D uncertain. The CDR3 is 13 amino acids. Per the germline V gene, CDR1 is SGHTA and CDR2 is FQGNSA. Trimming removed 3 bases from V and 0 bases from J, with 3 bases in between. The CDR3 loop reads CASSLSSYNEQFF. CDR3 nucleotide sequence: TGTGCCAGCAGCTTGAGCTCCTACAATGAGCAGTTCTTC.

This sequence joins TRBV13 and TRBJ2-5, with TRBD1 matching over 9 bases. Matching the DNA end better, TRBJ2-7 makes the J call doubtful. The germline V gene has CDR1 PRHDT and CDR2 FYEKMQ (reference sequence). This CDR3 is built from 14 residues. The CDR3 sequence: CASSRWDRVYEQYF. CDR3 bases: TGTGCCAGCAGCCGCTGGGACAGGGTCTACGAGCAGTACTTC.

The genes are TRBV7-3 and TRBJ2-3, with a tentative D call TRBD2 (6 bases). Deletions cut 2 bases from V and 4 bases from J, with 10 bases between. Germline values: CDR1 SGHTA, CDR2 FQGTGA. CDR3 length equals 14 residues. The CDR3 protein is CASSLSRESDTQYF. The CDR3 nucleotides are TGTGCCAGCAGCTTATCACGGGAGTCAGATACGCAGTATTTT.

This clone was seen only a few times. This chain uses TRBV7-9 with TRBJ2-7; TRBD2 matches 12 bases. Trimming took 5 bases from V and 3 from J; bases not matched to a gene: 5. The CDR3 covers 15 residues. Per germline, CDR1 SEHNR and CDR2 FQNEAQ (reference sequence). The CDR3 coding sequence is TGTGCCAGCAGCCCCTTGACTAGCGGGAGCTACGAGCAGTACTTC. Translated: CASSPLTSGSYEQYF. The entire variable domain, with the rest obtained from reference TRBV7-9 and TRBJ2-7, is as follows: DTGVSQNPRHKITKRGQNVTFRCDPISEHNRLYWYRQTLGQGPEFLTYFQNEAQLEKSRLLSDRFSAERPKGSFSTLEIQRTEQGDSAMYLCASSPLTSGSYEQYFGPGTRLTVT.

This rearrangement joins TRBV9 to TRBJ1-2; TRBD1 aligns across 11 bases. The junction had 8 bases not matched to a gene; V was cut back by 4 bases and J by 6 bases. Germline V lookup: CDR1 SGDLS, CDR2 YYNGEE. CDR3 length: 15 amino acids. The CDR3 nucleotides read TGTGCCAGCAGCTCACGGACAGGGGGCGGCCATGGCTACACCTTC. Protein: CASSSRTGGGHGYTF.

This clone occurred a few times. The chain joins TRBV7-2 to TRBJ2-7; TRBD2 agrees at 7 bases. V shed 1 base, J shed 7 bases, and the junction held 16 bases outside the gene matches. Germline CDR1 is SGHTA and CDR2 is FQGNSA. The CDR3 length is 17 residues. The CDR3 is CASSLGWGEGGIKEQYF. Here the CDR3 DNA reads TGTGCCAGCAGCTTAGGATGGGGGGAGGGCGGGATCAAGGAGCAGTACTTC.